These 31 T cell receptor beta chains originate from one sample sequenced in a study of OX40 agonist ivuxolimab in advanced cancers. Here immunoSEQ multiplex PCR was the method, and the copy in TCRdb shows in-frame clones only, minus some. The sample records about 46,000 clones, roughly four fifths being singletons. Sample: CD4+ or CD8+ T cells sorted from blood, taken in a trial of the OX40 agonist ivuxolimab. Receptors originate from an adult with an advanced solid tumor such as melanoma, head and neck, liver or kidney cancer.

This clone was detected only a few times. The chain uses TRBV6-1 and TRBJ1-6, with D possibly matching TRBD1 (5 bases). Germline loops: CDR1 MNHNS, CDR2 SASEGT. Trimming stripped 3 bases from V and 12 bases from J, with 9 bases between. This CDR3 region has 12 residues. Written as DNA, the CDR3 is TGTGCCAGCAGTGAGGGTCAGGGACCCCTCCACTTT. Residues: CASSEGQGPLHF.

This clone occurred a few times. The identical CDR3 is also encoded by other nucleotide sequences in the sample. The V gene is TRBV10-3, the J gene TRBJ1-3; the D is unclear. CDR3 length: 14 amino acids. Trimming stripped 3 bases from V and 0 bases from J, with 6 bases between. CDR1 ENHRY and CDR2 SYGVKD come from the germline V gene. In DNA form, the CDR3 reads TGTGCCATCAGTGAAGCAGGCTCTGGAAACACCATATATTTT. Protein product: CAISEAGSGNTIYF.

The J gene is TRBJ2-3, the V gene TRBV9; 11 bases line up with TRBD2. CDR3 length: 16 amino acids. Per the germline V gene, CDR1 is SGDLS and CDR2 is YYNGEE. V shed 0 bases, J shed 6 bases, and the junction held 6 bases outside the gene matches. CDR3 in amino acids: CASSVAVGLAVDTQYF. The CDR3 DNA reads TGTGCCAGCAGCGTAGCTGTGGGACTAGCGGTGGATACGCAGTATTTT. The variable domain in full, with the rest retrieved from reference TRBV9 and TRBJ2-3, is DSGVTQTPKHLITATGQRVTLRCSPRSGDLSVYWYQQSLDQGLQFLIQYYNGEERAKGNILERFSAQQFPDLHSELNLSSLELGDSALYFCASSVAVGLAVDTQYFGPGTRLTVL.

V usage is TRBV11-3 and J usage is TRBJ1-2, with 7 bases that match TRBD1. Germline V CDR1 and CDR2: SGHNT, YENEEA. The CDR3 covers 15 residues. After removal of 4 bases from V and 2 bases from J, the junction contained 7 bases not matched to a gene. The CDR3 reads CASSSWQTGNYGYTF. The DNA of the CDR3 is TGTGCCAGCAGCTCCTGGCAGACAGGGAACTATGGCTACACCTTC. Full variable domain (missing parts from reference TRBV11-3 and TRBJ1-2): EAGVVQSPRYKIIEKKQPVAFWCNPISGHNTLYWYLQNLGQGPELLIRYENEEAVDDSQLPKDRFSAERLKGVDSTLKIQPAELGDSAVYLCASSSWQTGNYGYTFGSGTRLTVV.

V and J are TRBV6-1 and TRBJ2-1; 12 bases agree with TRBD2. Per germline, CDR1 MNHNS and CDR2 SASEGT. The CDR3 contains 15 residues. The ends lost 4 bases at V and 4 bases at J; junction bases unmatched: 2. In DNA, the CDR3 is TGTGCCAGCAGTGCGACTAGCGGGGGATACAATGAGCAGTTCTTC. Amino acids: CASSATSGGYNEQFF.

The chain joins TRBV29-1 to TRBJ1-5; 8 nucleotides match TRBD1. Germline CDR1 and CDR2: SQVTM and ANQGSEA. J lost 9 bases, V lost 6 bases, and 10 bases had no gene match. CDR3 size: 13 residues. Written as DNA, the CDR3 is TGCAGCGTAGGGGACAGGCCGGGCCTGCCCCAGCATTTT. It codes for CSVGDRPGLPQHF.

With regard to this clone: A junction boundary mismatches the germline segment, possibly from a read error. The sample holds other DNA sequences that translate to the same CDR3. The chain couples TRBV6-1 to TRBJ1-5; no clear D gene. The germline gives CDR1 MNHNS, CDR2 SASEGT. The CDR3 totals 14 residues. CDR3 sequence reads: CASSGGGSNQPQHF. For the CDR3, the DNA is TGTGCCAGCAGTGGGGGAGGTTCCAATCAGCCCCAGCACTTT.

V gene TRBV5-6 combines with J gene TRBJ2-5; D is perhaps TRBD1 or TRBD2 (5 bases each). The V end lost 6 bases, the J end lost 5 bases, and 17 bases lay between the germline ends. The CDR3 consists of 14 residues. In germline, CDR1 is SGHDT, CDR2 YYEEEE. The CDR3 loop reads CASTLLVGHETQYF. Written as DNA, the CDR3 is TGTGCCAGCACCCTACTAGTGGGGCACGAGACCCAGTACTTC.

V and J are TRBV7-2 and TRBJ1-3, with a possible D match to TRBD1 (6 bases). V was trimmed by 5 bases and J by 0 bases, leaving 20 bases between them. The CDR3 is 18 amino acids. Looked up from germline, CDR1 is SGHTA and CDR2 is FQGNSA. The CDR3 region has the DNA TGTGCCAGCAGCCCGAGGCAGACAGGTCTAACCTCTGGAAACACCATATATTTT. It is translated as CASSPRQTGLTSGNTIYF.

The J gene is TRBJ1-5, the V gene TRBV28, with D possibly TRBD1 on 6 matching bases. Trimming stripped 9 bases from V and 3 bases from J, with 12 bases between. The germline V gene has CDR1 MDHEN and CDR2 SYDVKM. The CDR3 consists of 13 residues. The CDR3 region is CASLQGSNQPQHF. The CDR3, as DNA: TGTGCCAGTTTGCAGGGGTCCAATCAGCCCCAGCATTTT.

This clone has a handful of counts. The V gene is TRBV27, the J gene TRBJ2-5; D not resolved. Looked up from germline, CDR1 is MNHEY and CDR2 is SMNVEV (reference sequence). CDR3 length: 11 amino acids. Between the trimmed V and J ends, which lost 5 bases and 2 bases, there was a span of 3 bases. The CDR3 reads CASSRQETQYF. CDR3 nucleotides: TGTGCCAGCAGTCGACAAGAGACCCAGTACTTC.

The rearrangement uses TRBV5-6 and TRBJ2-5; 7 nucleotides agree with TRBD2. The V gene end was trimmed by 3 bases and the J gene end by 5 bases; junction bases not matched to a gene: 10. The CDR3 totals 15 residues. Germline loops: CDR1 SGHDT, CDR2 YYEEEE. CDR3 bases: TGTGCCAGCAGCTCCTCCGGGACTATATATGAGACCCAGTACTTC. It yields the protein CASSSSGTIYETQYF. The full variable domain, rest sourced from reference TRBV5-6 and TRBJ2-5, is DAGVTQSPTHLIKTRGQQVTLRCSPKSGHDTVSWYQQALGQGPQFIFQYYEEEERQRGNFPDRFSGHQFPNYSSELNVNALLLGDSALYLCASSSSGTIYETQYFGPGTRLLVL.

The V gene is TRBV7-9, the J gene TRBJ1-2, with TRBD1 matching 10 bases. Trimming took 5 bases from V and 3 from J; bases not matched to a gene: 12. Per the germline V gene, CDR1 is SEHNR and CDR2 is FQNEAQ (reference sequence). The CDR3 has 17 amino acids. The CDR3 here is CASSPRTPGTGDYGYTF. CDR3 in DNA: TGTGCCAGCAGCCCGCGAACCCCAGGGACAGGGGACTATGGCTACACCTTC. Based on the CDR3 plus reference TRBV7-9 and TRBJ1-2, the full variable domain is DTGVSQNPRHKITKRGQNVTFRCDPISEHNRLYWYRQTLGQGPEFLTYFQNEAQLEKSRLLSDRFSAERPKGSFSTLEIQRTEQGDSAMYLCASSPRTPGTGDYGYTFGSGTRLTVV.

The chain is built from TRBV9 and TRBJ2-5; 10 bases are shared with TRBD1. The CDR3 covers 15 residues. The germline V gene encodes CDR1 SGDLS and CDR2 YYNGEE. V gave up 4 bases and J gave up 3 bases; unmatched junction bases: 6. The CDR3 coding sequence is TGTGCCAGCAGCCCAGTTGGGACAGGGGAAGAGACCCAGTACTTC. Protein: CASSPVGTGEETQYF. Supplemented by reference TRBV9 and TRBJ2-5, the full variable domain reads DSGVTQTPKHLITATGQRVTLRCSPRSGDLSVYWYQQSLDQGLQFLIQYYNGEERAKGNILERFSAQQFPDLHSELNLSSLELGDSALYFCASSPVGTGEETQYFGPGTRLLVL.

This clone was seen only a few times. V and J are TRBV29-1 and TRBJ2-6; D unclear. V was shortened by 3 bases and J by 2 bases, with 8 bases between the two germline ends. This CDR3 spans 14 amino acids. Germline lookup yields CDR1 SQVTM and CDR2 ANQGSEA. Here the CDR3 reads CSVDAQPGANVLTF. The DNA of the CDR3 is TGCAGCGTTGATGCCCAGCCTGGGGCCAACGTCCTGACTTTC.

The rearrangement joins TRBV7-2 to TRBJ2-2, with 8 nucleotides matching TRBD1. CDR3 size: 15 residues. The V segment lost 5 bases and the J segment 6 bases; nucleotides outside the gene matches: 8. Germline V gene lookup returns CDR1 SGHTA and CDR2 FQGNSA. The CDR3 DNA reads TGTGCCAGCAGCGCCGTGGGACAGGCCGCCGGGGAGCTGTTTTTT. This sequence encodes CASSAVGQAAGELFF.

This sequence joins TRBV29-1 and TRBJ1-1; D call uncertain. The V end lost 3 bases, the J end lost 4 bases, and 9 bases lay between the germline ends. Germline V gene lookup returns CDR1 SQVTM and CDR2 ANQGSEA. This CDR3 is built from 12 residues. The CDR3 region has the DNA TGCAGCGTTGACGTCAGATCCACTGAAGCTTTCTTT. Translated, it gives CSVDVRSTEAFF. Full variable domain (outside the CDR3, taken from reference TRBV29-1 and TRBJ1-1): SAVISQKPSRDICQRGTSLTIQCQVDSQVTMMFWYRQQPGQSLTLIATANQGSEATYESGFVIDKFPISRPNLTFSTLTVSNMSPEDSSIYLCSVDVRSTEAFFGQGTRLTVV.

In nucleotides, the CDR3 is TGCGCCAGCAGCTTGAACGGGGGCGGTCAGCCCCAGCATTTT. Amino acids: CASSLNGGGQPQHF. The chain links TRBV5-1 to TRBJ1-5; D perhaps matches TRBD1 (6 bases). The germline V gene encodes CDR1 SGHRS and CDR2 YFSETQ. Trimming shortened V by 1 base and J by 6 bases, and 11 bases separated the two germline ends. This CDR3 is built from 14 residues.

This chain joins TRBV25-1 and TRBJ1-1; D may be TRBD1 (5 bases). Between the trimmed V and J ends, which lost 8 bases and 1 base, there was a span of 5 bases. The CDR3 sequence is 11 residues long. Germline V gene sequence: CDR1 MGHDK, CDR2 SYGVNS. This chain's CDR3 is CASGQNTEAFF. Here the CDR3 DNA reads TGTGCCAGCGGACAGAACACTGAAGCTTTCTTT. Full variable domain (rest looked up from reference TRBV25-1 and TRBJ1-1): EADIYQTPRYLVIGTGKKITLECSQTMGHDKMYWYQQDPGMELHLIHYSYGVNSTEKGDLSSESTVSRIRTEHFPLTLESARPSHTSQYLCASGQNTEAFFGQGTRLTVV.

The chain joins TRBV19 to TRBJ2-5; D is perhaps TRBD1 or TRBD2 (6 bases each). The CDR3 is 16 amino acids. With 3 bases removed from V and 5 bases from J, the gap between germline ends came to 19 bases. Germline CDR1 and CDR2: LNHDA and SQIVND (reference sequence). For the CDR3, the DNA is TGTGCCAGTAGTATTTTGGGAACTAGCAGGGGTGAGACCCAGTACTTC. Translation gives CASSILGTSRGETQYF.

V is TRBV4-2 and J is TRBJ1-6; no firm D call. The CDR3 contains 13 residues. Trimming removed 4 bases at V and 7 bases at J, with 8 bases between. Germline CDR1 reads LGHNA; CDR2 reads YNFKEQ. CDR3 DNA: TGTGCCAGCAGCCCCAAGGCGAATTCACCCCTCCACTTT. Translating gives CASSPKANSPLHF.

The chain employs TRBV7-9 and TRBJ2-7; D remains unclear. CDR3 size: 10 residues. Germline V CDR1 and CDR2: SEHNR, FQNEAQ (reference sequence). V lost 5 bases to trimming and J lost 4 bases, with 3 bases between them. CDR3 amino acids: CASSLYEQYF. DNA of the CDR3: TGTGCCAGCAGCCTTTACGAGCAGTACTTC.

The gene calls are TRBV19 and TRBJ2-5, with TRBD2 matching over 7 bases. CDR1 and CDR2 from the germline V gene are LNHDA and SQIVND (reference sequence). The ends lost 6 bases at V and 5 bases at J; junction bases unmatched: 9. CDR3 length: 14 residues. The CDR3 sequence is CASRGLVLGETQYF. CDR3 coding DNA: TGTGCCAGTAGAGGACTAGTTCTTGGGGAGACCCAGTACTTC.

The V call is TRBV7-6, the J call TRBJ2-4, with a weak D call TRBD1 (6 bases). The CDR3 runs to 17 residues. Trimming stripped 1 base from V and 1 base from J, with 14 bases between. Per germline, CDR1 SGHVS and CDR2 FNYEAQ. CDR3 sequence: CASSLVPGVVAKNIQYF. The CDR3 DNA follows: TGTGCCAGCAGCTTAGTTCCAGGGGTCGTCGCCAAAAACATTCAGTACTTC.

The V gene is TRBV6-6, the J gene TRBJ1-5; D might be TRBD1 (5 bases). In germline, CDR1 is MNHNY, CDR2 SVGAGI (reference sequence). Trimming shortened V by 5 bases and J by 2 bases, and 13 bases separated the two germline ends. This CDR3 has 15 amino acids. CDR3 protein: CASSRLDSRNQPQHF. As DNA, the CDR3 is TGTGCCAGCAGTCGATTAGACAGCCGCAATCAGCCCCAGCATTTT.

The V and J genes are TRBV15 and TRBJ2-2, with D possibly being TRBD1 (5 bases). V lost 2 bases to trimming and J lost 4 bases, with 26 bases between them. CDR3 length equals 20 residues. Germline CDR1 and CDR2: LNHNV and YYDKDF (reference sequence). Here the CDR3 reads CATSRHPKIPTDWGTGELFF. In nucleotides, the CDR3 is TGTGCCACCAGCAGACATCCCAAGATTCCGACAGACTGGGGCACCGGGGAGCTGTTTTTT.

The chain carries TRBV4-1 and TRBJ1-5; D unclear. V lost 0 bases and J 4 bases, leaving 10 bases between the germline ends. Looked up from germline, CDR1 is MGHRA and CDR2 is YSYEKL. The CDR3 length is 15 residues. The CDR3 sequence: CASSQERTGNQPQHF. The CDR3 DNA reads TGCGCCAGCAGCCAAGAAAGGACGGGTAATCAGCCCCAGCATTTT.

The J gene is TRBJ2-3, the V gene TRBV7-2; 7 nucleotides line up with TRBD1. The CDR3 totals 15 residues. Germline V gene lookup returns CDR1 SGHTA and CDR2 FQGNSA. The ends lost 1 base at V and 3 bases at J; junction bases unmatched: 4. CDR3 loop: CASSLGGRGTDTQYF. The CDR3 region has the DNA TGTGCCAGCAGCTTAGGAGGCAGGGGGACAGATACGCAGTATTTT.

The V gene is TRBV2, the J gene TRBJ2-1; unclear D gene. Germline lookup yields CDR1 SNHLY and CDR2 FYNNEI. The CDR3 totals 14 residues. V lost 3 bases and J lost 5, with 11 bases in between. Here the CDR3 reads CASSEQELNNEQFF. CDR3 DNA: TGTGCCAGCAGTGAGCAGGAATTAAACAATGAGCAGTTCTTC. Full variable domain (outside the CDR3, taken from reference TRBV2 and TRBJ2-1): EPEVTQTPSHQVTQMGQEVILRCVPISNHLYFYWYRQILGQKVEFLVSFYNNEISEKSEIFDDQFSVERPDGSNFTLKIRSTKLEDSAMYFCASSEQELNNEQFFGPGTRLTVL.

J is TRBJ2-3 and V is TRBV4-2; D is unclear. The germline V gene has CDR1 LGHNA and CDR2 YNFKEQ. Trimming stripped 5 bases from V and 4 bases from J, with 10 bases between. The CDR3 is made up of 13 amino acids. CDR3 region: CASSFESADTQYF. CDR3 sequence (DNA): TGTGCCAGCAGCTTTGAGTCCGCAGATACGCAGTATTTT.

The rearrangement uses TRBV5-1 and TRBJ2-3; TRBD2 agrees at 7 bases. This CDR3 is 15 amino acids long. The trim removed 4 bases at V and 0 bases at J, leaving 5 bases unmatched. CDR1 SGHRS and CDR2 YFSETQ come from the germline V gene. CDR3 nucleotide sequence: TGCGCCAGCAGCCTTCCCGGGGGGAGCACAGATACGCAGTATTTT. This sequence encodes CASSLPGGSTDTQYF.